Listed below are T cell receptor beta chains from one sample, sequenced in a study of blood T cells in healthy people across ages. TCRdb re-called the 5' RACE reads with MiXCR, one entry per CDR3 protein. The sample lists roughly 650,000 distinct CDR3 sequences, approximately 29% occurring once. The specimen was blood. These receptors came from a woman older than 75 in good health. CDR3s include the opening cysteine and the closing phenylalanine or tryptophan. D genes are given only for firm matches. Not every row has a clone size; where given, it reads once, few, many or a size class.

>-|TRBJ1-2|TRBV7-2|many
CASSLASSPRGYTF
TGTGCCAGCAGCTTAGCGTCCAGTCCTCGTGGCTACACCTTC
>TRBD1|TRBJ1-1|TRBV6-6|few
CAGGQGITEAFF
TGTGCCGGCGGACAGGGGATCACTGAAGCTTTCTTT
>-|TRBJ2-1|TRBV7-2|many
CASSPEGSSYNEQFF
TGTGCCAGCAGCCCCGAGGGGAGCTCCTACAATGAGCAGTTCTTC
>TRBD1|TRBJ1-1|TRBV5-1|-
CVSSSRPPDRGQIRGTEAFF
TGCGTCAGCAGCTCCCGCCCGCCGGACAGGGGGCAAATTCGTGGCACTGAAGCTTTCTTT
>TRBD1|TRBJ1-1|TRBV20-1|-
CSAGRDSNTEAFF
TGCAGTGCGGGACGGGACAGCAACACTGAAGCTTTCTTT
>-|TRBJ1-1|TRBV7-3|-
CASSLTSYTEAFF
TGTGCCAGCAGCTTAACCAGCTACACTGAAGCTTTCTTT
>-|TRBJ1-2|TRBV7-2|few
CASSEGVLYGYTF
TGTGCCAGCAGCGAAGGGGTGCTCTATGGCTACACCTTC
>-|TRBJ1-4|TRBV2|-
CASSEAAALREKLFF
TGTGCCAGCAGTGAAGCGGCAGCCCTGCGGGAAAAACTGTTTTTT
>TRBD1|TRBJ1-1|TRBV30|few
CAWSHRGAEAFF
TGTGCCTGGTCCCACAGGGGAGCTGAAGCTTTCTTT
>TRBD1|TRBJ2-7|TRBV29-1|-
CSAHDRGVEQYF
TGCAGCGCACACGACAGGGGCGTCGAGCAGTACTTC
>TRBD2|TRBJ2-3|TRBV5-1|-
CASSLALAGPTQYF
TGCGCCAGCAGCTTGGCGCTAGCGGGGCCCACGCAGTATTTT
>-|TRBJ1-5|TRBV18|-
CASSPPGHSNQPQHF
TGTGCCAGCTCACCACCGGGACATTCAAATCAGCCCCAGCATTTT
>TRBD2|TRBJ2-7|TRBV6-1|many
CASVGLAGTLDYEQYF
TGTGCCAGCGTGGGACTAGCGGGGACCCTCGACTACGAGCAGTACTTC
>-|TRBJ2-3|TRBV18|-
CASPPRVGSGTDTQYF
TGTGCCAGCCCACCTCGAGTAGGGTCGGGCACAGATACGCAGTATTTT
>-|TRBJ2-3|TRBV7-9|-
CASRIEGTDTQYF
TGTGCCAGCAGAATTGAGGGGACAGATACGCAGTATTTT
>TRBD1|TRBJ1-5|TRBV27|-
CASRPLRQGQANQPQHF
TGTGCCAGCCGACCATTAAGACAGGGGCAAGCAAATCAGCCCCAGCATTTT
>TRBD2|TRBJ2-1|TRBV14|many
CASSQGLEGGDEQFF
TGTGCCAGCAGCCAAGGACTAGAGGGAGGGGATGAGCAGTTCTTC
>-|TRBJ2-7|TRBV7-2|many
CASSAQGGRYEQYF
TGTGCCAGCAGCGCACAGGGAGGGCGCTACGAGCAGTACTTC
>-|TRBJ2-1|TRBV2|many
CASSEVRTFNNEQFF
TGTGCCAGCAGTGAAGTTAGGACTTTTAACAATGAGCAGTTCTTC
>TRBD2|TRBJ2-7|TRBV7-2|many
CASSLPVAGGREQYF
TGTGCCAGCAGCCTGCCGGTAGCGGGGGGGCGGGAGCAGTACTTC
>TRBD2|TRBJ2-1|TRBV7-2|few
CASSSLFGTSGMNGQFF
TGTGCCAGCAGCTCGCTCTTCGGGACTAGCGGGATGAATGGGCAGTTCTTC
>-|TRBJ2-1|TRBV4-2|many
CASSQDLWGTYNEQFF
TGTGCCAGCAGCCAAGATTTGTGGGGGACTTACAATGAGCAGTTCTTC
>TRBD2|TRBJ2-1|TRBV7-8|many
CASSHPPLAGAYNEQFF
TGTGCCAGCAGCCACCCCCCTCTAGCGGGGGCGTACAATGAGCAGTTCTTC
>-|TRBJ2-1|TRBV12-3/TRBV12-4|many
CASSPDGYNEQFF
TGTGCCAGCAGTCCCGACGGTTACAATGAGCAGTTCTTC
>TRBD1|TRBJ2-7|TRBV20-1|-
CSFTGVSSYEQYF
TGCAGCTTTACAGGGGTTAGCTCCTACGAGCAGTACTTC
>-|TRBJ1-5|TRBV6-1|few
CASRGGQGAQPQHF
TGTGCCAGCAGGGGGGGCCAGGGCGCTCAGCCCCAGCATTTT
>-|TRBJ2-3|TRBV10-3|many
CAISEIDTQYF
TGTGCCATCAGTGAAATCGATACGCAGTATTTT
>-|TRBJ1-5|TRBV28|few
CASHQGRPGSNQPQHF
TGTGCCAGCCATCAGGGGAGGCCTGGTAGCAATCAGCCCCAGCATTTT
>-|TRBJ1-1|TRBV20-1|-
CSARVTNTEAFF
TGCAGTGCTAGGGTCACGAACACTGAAGCTTTCTTT
>TRBD2|TRBJ2-2|TRBV12-3/TRBV12-4|-
CASPAVVAGDTGTGELFF
TGTGCCAGTCCTGCCGTGGTAGCGGGGGATACGGGGACCGGGGAGCTGTTTTTT
>TRBD2|TRBJ2-3|TRBV6-5|once
CASSYGTSGPTQYF
TGTGCCAGCAGTTACGGGACTAGCGGACCTACGCAGTATTTT
>-|TRBJ1-6|TRBV30|-
CAWSEENSPLHF
TGTGCCTGGAGTGAAGAGAATTCACCCCTCCACTTT
>-|TRBJ1-1|TRBV7-3|-
CASSSGHGNTEAFF
TGTGCCAGCAGCTCGGGACATGGGAACACTGAAGCTTTCTTT
>-|TRBJ2-1|TRBV5-1|many
CASSLEGDRWNEQFF
TGCGCCAGCAGCTTGGAGGGGGACCGCTGGAATGAGCAGTTCTTC
>TRBD2|TRBJ2-1|TRBV29-1|-
CSVVSGRANEQFF
TGCAGCGTCGTTAGCGGGAGGGCCAATGAGCAGTTCTTC
>TRBD1|TRBJ2-7|TRBV7-2|many
CASSLEGTGIYEQYF
TGTGCCAGCAGCTTAGAAGGGACAGGGATCTACGAGCAGTACTTC